A single T cell receptor beta chain is shown here with its context. V shed 6 bases, J shed 5 bases, and the junction held 7 bases outside the gene matches. In germline, CDR1 is MNHEY, CDR2 SVGAGI. This CDR3 is 14 amino acids long. This record belongs to a study of blood T cell repertoires in COVID-19. Using immunoSEQ multiplex PCR, the repertoire was profiled, and TCRdb retains in-frame clones only, with some absent. The sample yields 200,000 to 300,000 clones, approximately 90% seen once. The receptor was derived from a man in his sixties who had recovered from COVID-19. The specimen sequenced was peripheral blood. The chain recombines TRBV6-5 with TRBJ1-5; 7 bases map to TRBD1. This chain's CDR3 is CASSYDRVDQPQHF. The CDR3 nucleotides read TGTGCCAGCAGCTACGACAGGGTCGATCAGCCCCAGCATTTT.